The T cell receptor beta chain described here comes from a study of cytomegalovirus exposure and HLA in healthy donors. Whole-study findings and limits: What was likely a sequencing artifact was a cluster of highly shared sequence variants.

This clone was observed a few times. Its antigen remains unknown. Primers: 60 Vbeta forward and 13 Jbeta reverse. Profiling relied on immunoSEQ multiplex PCR, and the TCRdb table lists in-frame clones only, not all of them. The table lists about 160,000 clones, roughly 80% of them singletons, with around 0.91% in the top ten. The sequence came from a girl between 2 and 10 years old in good health and CMV-seropositive. Sequenced material: PBMCs.

CDR3 bases: TGTGCCAGCAGCTTGGGCGGGACCCCCTACAATGAGCAGTTCTTC. Amino acid sequence: CASSLGGTPYNEQFF. V gene TRBV5-4 combines with J gene TRBJ2-1; the D gene is possibly TRBD2 (6 bases). Germline V CDR1 and CDR2: SGHNT, YYREEE (reference sequence). This CDR3 has 15 residues. Trimming took 0 bases from V and 2 from J, leaving 9 bases between them.